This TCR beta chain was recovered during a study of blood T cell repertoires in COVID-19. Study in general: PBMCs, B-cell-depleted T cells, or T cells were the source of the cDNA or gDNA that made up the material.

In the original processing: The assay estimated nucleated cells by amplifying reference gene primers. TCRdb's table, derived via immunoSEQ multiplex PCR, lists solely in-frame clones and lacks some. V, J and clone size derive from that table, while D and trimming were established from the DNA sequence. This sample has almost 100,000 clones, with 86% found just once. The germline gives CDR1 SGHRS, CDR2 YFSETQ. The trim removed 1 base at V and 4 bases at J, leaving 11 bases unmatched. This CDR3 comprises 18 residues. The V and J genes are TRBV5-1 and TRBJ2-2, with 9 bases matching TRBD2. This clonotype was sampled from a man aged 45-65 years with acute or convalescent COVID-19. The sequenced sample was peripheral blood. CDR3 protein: CASSLLGSGRASTGELFF. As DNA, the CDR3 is TGCGCCAGCAGCTTGCTCGGTAGCGGGAGAGCCAGCACCGGGGAGCTGTTTTTT.